The next 31 T cell receptor beta chains were all read from a single sample in a study of blood T cells in healthy people across ages. Sample-barcoded 5' priming and a J-beta primer mix drove a second PCR of roughly 7 to 11 cycles. TCRdb independently ran MiXCR on the 5' RACE reads; one entry per CDR3 protein. The sample consists of roughly 1.5 million distinct CDR3 sequences, around 40% of them appearing once. Sequencing was performed on blood. These receptors came from a woman younger than 30 in good health.

This clonotype has more than one count but fewer than ten. The V and J genes are TRBV27 and TRBJ2-1; no clear D. The V end was cut by 0 bases, the J end by 4 bases, with 13 bases between. Germline CDR1 MNHEY, CDR2 SMNVEV (reference sequence). The CDR3 extends over 16 amino acids. The CDR3 sequence is CASSLSGFEAYNEQFF. The CDR3 DNA reads TGTGCCAGCAGTTTATCGGGGTTTGAGGCTTACAATGAGCAGTTCTTC.

On this clonotype itself: A much larger clone differs from this one at a single base, so this may be a read error. The rearrangement uses TRBV4-3 and TRBJ2-3; D unresolved. Germline V gene lookup returns CDR1 LGHNA and CDR2 YSLEER. There are 15 residues in the CDR3. V was shortened by 1 base and J by 0 bases, with 8 bases between the two germline ends. The CDR3, as DNA: TGCGCCAGCAGCCAAGTGAGCCTAAGCACAGATACGCAGTATTTT. Translated, it gives CASSQVSLSTDTQYF.

The rearrangement uses TRBV20-1 and TRBJ2-7; D is perhaps TRBD1 (6 bases). CDR3 length equals 12 residues. Germline lookup yields CDR1 DFQATT and CDR2 SNEGSKA (reference sequence). V was pared by 1 base and J by 6 bases, with 10 bases between. CDR3: CSARGQGREQYF. Written as DNA, the CDR3 is TGCAGTGCTAGAGGCCAGGGGCGCGAGCAGTACTTC.

The chain uses TRBV12-3 or TRBV12-4 and TRBJ2-4; 8 bases agree with TRBD1. The J call may be in error: the DNA end matches TRBJ2-7 better. The CDR3 sequence is 14 residues long. CDR3: CASRTSDREDEQYF. The CDR3 coding sequence is TGTGCCAGCAGAACCTCGGACAGGGAGGACGAGCAGTACTTC.

This clonotype has more than one count but fewer than ten. The V call is TRBV6-2 or TRBV6-3, the J call TRBJ1-5; D is possibly TRBD1 (5 bases). This CDR3 is built from 16 residues. V lost 0 bases to trimming and J lost 2 bases, with 11 bases between them. Germline V lookup: CDR1 MNHEY, CDR2 SVGEGT. CDR3 in DNA: TGTGCCAGCAGTTACTCGAATACGGGGGGCAATCAGCCCCAGCATTTT. It yields the protein CASSYSNTGGNQPQHF.

The chain is built from TRBV4-1 and TRBJ2-4; D remains ambiguous. V was cut by 1 base and J by 7 bases, with 8 bases left in between. Germline V gene sequence: CDR1 MGHRA, CDR2 YSYEKL. This CDR3 has 13 residues. CDR3 region: CASSQVDGNIQYF. In DNA form, the CDR3 reads TGCGCCAGCAGCCAAGTAGACGGGAACATTCAGTACTTC.

The gene calls are TRBV10-3 and TRBJ2-3; 9 bases line up with TRBD2. J lost 5 bases, V lost 2 bases, and 11 bases had no gene match. The CDR3 has 17 amino acids. Per germline, CDR1 ENHRY and CDR2 SYGVKD. The CDR3 bases are TGTGCCATCAGTGAGCCAAAGGGACTAGCCGGGGGAGATACGCAGTATTTT. Translated, it gives CAISEPKGLAGGDTQYF.

A single count supports this clonotype. This sequence joins TRBV6-2 or TRBV6-3 and TRBJ2-4; possibly TRBD1 for D (6 bases). Judging by the DNA end, TRBJ2-5 fits better; the J call may be wrong. This CDR3 has 13 amino acids. Germline V gene lookup returns CDR1 MNHEY and CDR2 SVGEGT. The DNA for the CDR3 is TGTGCCACAAAAGGCAGGGGAGCAGAGACCCAGTACTTC. Its translation is CATKGRGAETQYF.

This clonotype appeared a few times. The V gene is TRBV4-2, the J gene TRBJ2-3; 11 bases agree with TRBD2. CDR1 LGHNA and CDR2 YNFKEQ come from the germline V gene. The junction had 7 bases not matched to a gene; V was cut back by 6 bases and J by 11 bases. This CDR3 is 13 amino acids long. Here the CDR3 reads CASSSGRAGRQYF. CDR3 in DNA: TGTGCCAGCAGTAGCGGGAGGGCCGGAAGGCAGTATTTT.

This rearrangement joins TRBV4-2 to TRBJ2-5, with 13 bases aligning to TRBD2. The closer fit of TRBJ2-7 to the DNA end suggests the J call may be wrong. Looked up from germline, CDR1 is LGHNA and CDR2 is YNFKEQ. The CDR3 extends over 16 amino acids. The CDR3 reads CASSQLTSGGVYEQYF. As DNA, the CDR3 is TGTGCCAGCAGCCAACTAACTAGCGGGGGGGTATACGAGCAGTACTTC.

A few counts support this clonotype. Sequence at one end of the junction differs from germline and may be a read error. V and J are TRBV7-7 and TRBJ2-5; D is uncertain. From germline, CDR1 is SSHAT and CDR2 FNYEAQ (reference sequence). The CDR3 consists of 11 residues. CDR3 in DNA: TGTGCTAGCAGCTCTCGGGCCCGGCGGTACTTC. Translation: CASSSRARRYF.

The rearrangement uses TRBV3-1 and TRBJ2-5, with D unclear. The CDR3 has 17 amino acids. The germline V gene encodes CDR1 LGHDT and CDR2 YNNKEL (reference sequence). V was trimmed by 0 bases and J by 4 bases, leaving 18 bases between them. The CDR3 DNA is TGTGCCAGCAGCCAAGATCGAGGCGGAACCAGAGGAGAGACCCAGTACTTC. Translation: CASSQDRGGTRGETQYF.

This clonotype was observed many times. The chain is built from TRBV7-8 and TRBJ2-1, with 14 bases identical to TRBD2. Germline CDR1 and CDR2: SGHVS and FQNEAQ. CDR3 length: 19 amino acids. The V segment lost 0 bases and the J segment 14 bases; nucleotides outside the gene matches: 18. CDR3 coding DNA: TGTGCCAGCAGCTTAGCGCCACCGGGACTAGCGGGAGACCCGTCGGAAGAGTTCTTC. This encodes CASSLAPPGLAGDPSEEFF. Full variable domain (remainder filled in from reference TRBV7-8 and TRBJ2-1): GAGVSQSPRYKVAKRGQDVALRCDPISGHVSLFWYQQALGQGPEFLTYFQNEAQLDKSGLPSDRFFAERPEGSVSTLKIQRTQQEDSAVYLCASSLAPPGLAGDPSEEFFGPGTRLTVL.

This sequence joins TRBV7-9 and TRBJ1-1; the D is unclear. This CDR3 comprises 14 residues. CDR1 SEHNR and CDR2 FQNEAQ come from the germline V gene (reference sequence). Trimming removed 1 base from V and 5 bases from J, with 11 bases in between. CDR3 in DNA: TGTGCCAGCAGCTTAGTCCACCTCTCTACTGAAGCTTTCTTT. Translation: CASSLVHLSTEAFF.

This clonotype was observed a handful of times. The rearrangement uses TRBV27 and TRBJ1-5, with TRBD1 as a possible D gene (6 bases). V gave up 6 bases and J gave up 7 bases, with 16 bases separating them. The CDR3 sequence is 14 residues long. Germline CDR1 MNHEY, CDR2 SMNVEV (reference sequence). The CDR3 DNA reads TGTGCCAGCAGGCAGGGGTTCTGGGACCAGCCCCAGCATTTT. This translates into CASRQGFWDQPQHF.

This clonotype turned up a few times. This chain links TRBV5-1 with TRBJ1-5, with 7 bases fitting TRBD1. CDR3 length: 19 amino acids. The V gene's germline CDR1 is SGHRS and CDR2 YFSETQ. V lost 4 bases to trimming and J lost 5 bases; unmatched junction nucleotides: 21. The CDR3 DNA reads as TGCGCCAGCAGCATAGCAGAAGAGGTCAGCCGGGACAGCTATCAGCCCCAGCATTTT. This sequence encodes CASSIAEEVSRDSYQPQHF.

The V gene is TRBV6-6, the J gene TRBJ2-4; D perhaps matches TRBD1 (6 bases). TRBJ2-7 matches the DNA end more closely, so the J call is doubtful. There are 15 residues in the CDR3. Germline V gives CDR1 MNHNY, CDR2 SVGAGI (reference sequence). CDR3: CASSYPPGEPYEQYF. In DNA, the CDR3 is TGTGCCAGCAGTTATCCACCAGGGGAACCCTACGAGCAGTACTTC.

The sample holds a few counts of this clonotype. The genes are TRBV5-6 and TRBJ2-4, with a tentative D call TRBD1 (5 bases). The CDR3 covers 16 residues. Trimming removed 4 bases at V and 6 bases at J, with 20 bases between. Looked up from germline, CDR1 is SGHDT and CDR2 is YYEEEE. CDR3 residues: CASSRGTPLVGNIQYF. The CDR3 nucleotides are TGTGCCAGCAGCAGGGGCACCCCCCTAGTTGGAAACATTCAGTACTTC. Full variable domain (rest looked up from reference TRBV5-6 and TRBJ2-4): DAGVTQSPTHLIKTRGQQVTLRCSPKSGHDTVSWYQQALGQGPQFIFQYYEEEERQRGNFPDRFSGHQFPNYSSELNVNALLLGDSALYLCASSRGTPLVGNIQYFGAGTRLSVL.

This clonotype was seen a few times. CDR3 amino acids: CSAPSGRDSYNEQFF. The DNA for the CDR3 is TGCAGTGCTCCGTCCGGGAGGGATTCCTACAATGAGCAGTTCTTC. V usage is TRBV20-1 and J usage is TRBJ2-1; TRBD2 matches 8 bases. With 5 bases clipped from V and 1 base from J, the junction kept 7 bases outside the gene matches. This CDR3 has 15 residues. Germline assignment: CDR1 DFQATT and CDR2 SNEGSKA (reference sequence).

CDR3 DNA: TGTGCCAGCAGCCCGCGCCTTCAGACAGAGAGCTCCTACAATGAGCAGTTCTTC. Its protein is CASSPRLQTESSYNEQFF. V and J are TRBV7-6 and TRBJ2-1; perhaps TRBD1 as D (5 bases). This CDR3 comprises 18 residues. Trimming took off 5 bases at V and 0 bases at J, with 20 bases between the two ends. CDR1 SGHVS and CDR2 FNYEAQ come from the germline V gene.

There are many counts of this clonotype. The genes are TRBV12-5 and TRBJ2-1; D gene ambiguous. This CDR3 has 13 residues. V was trimmed by 1 base and J by 5 bases, leaving 6 bases between them. CDR1 is LGHNT, CDR2 FRNRAP, per germline. The CDR3 DNA reads as TGTGCTAGTGGTTTGGGTGAGGACAATGAGCAGTTCTTC. Translating it yields CASGLGEDNEQFF.

Ten or more counts support this clonotype. This chain uses TRBV12-3 or TRBV12-4 with TRBJ2-5, with D perhaps assigned TRBD1 or TRBD2 (5 bases each). V lost 7 bases and J 5 bases, leaving 17 bases between the germline ends. This CDR3 spans 14 amino acids. CDR3 amino acids: CASTLGVAGETQYF. CDR3 sequence (DNA): TGTGCCAGCACCCTGGGGGTAGCTGGGGAGACCCAGTACTTC.

The rearrangement links TRBV12-3 or TRBV12-4 to TRBJ2-5; weak D call: TRBD2 (6 bases). CDR3 length: 16 amino acids. The V end lost 6 bases, the J end lost 0 bases, and 17 bases lay between the germline ends. CDR3 region: CASSQNTGRNQETQYF. The CDR3 DNA follows: TGTGCCAGCAGCCAAAACACGGGGAGGAACCAAGAGACCCAGTACTTC.

The chain links TRBV6-5 to TRBJ2-1; TRBD2 agrees at 9 bases. Trimming removed 6 bases from V and 9 bases from J; junction bases left unmatched: 15. The CDR3 loop spans 16 amino acids. Germline V gene lookup returns CDR1 MNHEY and CDR2 SVGAGI. The CDR3 sequence: CASSNLGTSRRSEQFF. The DNA of the CDR3 is TGTGCCAGCAGCAACCTAGGGACTAGCAGGAGGTCTGAGCAGTTCTTC.

The chain couples TRBV15 to TRBJ2-7; D possibly matches TRBD1 or TRBD2 (5 bases each). The V and J ends lost 3 bases and 8 bases respectively, with 11 bases between them. Germline V gene data show CDR1 as LNHNV and CDR2 as YYDKDF (reference sequence). The CDR3 consists of 12 residues. The CDR3 loop is CATSRGESKQYF. The CDR3, as DNA: TGTGCCACCAGCAGGGGGGAGAGCAAGCAGTACTTC.

CDR3 amino acids: CASSLSGTGVNEQYF. The CDR3 coding sequence is TGTGCCAGCAGTTTAAGTGGGACAGGGGTCAACGAGCAGTACTTC. The chain has TRBV27 and TRBJ2-7, with 10 positions matching TRBD1. V lost 2 bases, J lost 5 bases, and 6 bases stayed unmatched. Looked up from germline, CDR1 is MNHEY and CDR2 is SMNVEV (reference sequence). The CDR3 is 15 amino acids.

Details on this clonotype: This clone may be a read error of a much larger clone one base away. The genes are TRBV5-1 and TRBJ2-1; D is undetermined. Trimming stripped 3 bases from V and 4 bases from J, with 17 bases between. Germline V CDR1 and CDR2: SGHRS, YFSETQ. The CDR3 consists of 16 residues. The CDR3 DNA reads as TGCGCCAGCAGCTCATCCTCCATCCTCATGTACAATGAGCAGTTCTTC. Translation gives CASSSSSILMYNEQFF.

The genes are TRBV7-9 and TRBJ2-3, with 8 bases lining up with TRBD2. CDR3 length equals 14 residues. With 4 bases clipped from V and 6 bases from J, the junction kept 6 bases outside the gene matches. Germline-derived CDR1 and CDR2 are SEHNR and FQNEAQ (reference sequence). CDR3 nucleotide sequence: TGTGCCAGCAGCTCCGGGGGGGTTGTTGATACGCAGTATTTT. Its translation is CASSSGGVVDTQYF. Supplemented by reference TRBV7-9 and TRBJ2-3, the full variable domain reads DTGVSQNPRHKITKRGQNVTFRCDPISEHNRLYWYRQTLGQGPEFLTYFQNEAQLEKSRLLSDRFSAERPKGSFSTLEIQRTEQGDSAMYLCASSSGGVVDTQYFGPGTRLTVL.

This clonotype appeared many times. The rearrangement links TRBV7-2 to TRBJ2-3, with D possibly matching TRBD2 (5 bases). Germline values: CDR1 SGHTA, CDR2 FQGNSA. Trimming cost V 5 bases and J 4 bases, with 13 bases left between them. The CDR3 spans 14 residues. The CDR3 reads CASSRRGVADTQYF. CDR3 DNA: TGTGCCAGCAGCCGACGGGGAGTCGCAGATACGCAGTATTTT.

This clonotype has more than one count but fewer than ten. The chain has TRBV12-3 or TRBV12-4 and TRBJ2-4; D is perhaps TRBD2 (7 bases). This CDR3 contains 14 residues. With 6 bases removed from V and 8 bases from J, the gap between germline ends came to 17 bases. The CDR3 sequence is CASSLQGGGDIQYF. CDR3 coding DNA: TGTGCCAGCAGCTTACAGGGAGGGGGGGACATTCAGTACTTC.

Many counts were recorded for this clonotype. This chain links TRBV29-1 with TRBJ2-1, with no clear D. This CDR3 comprises 12 residues. V lost 4 bases, J lost 5 bases, and 9 bases lay in between. In germline, CDR1 is SQVTM, CDR2 ANQGSEA. The CDR3 spells CSVGPKNNEQFF. DNA for the CDR3: TGCAGCGTTGGACCTAAGAACAATGAGCAGTTCTTC.